These 32 T cell receptor beta chains originate from one sample sequenced in a study of tumor and adjacent non-tumor tissue in lung cancer. The template was RNA from unsorted bulk tissue. The library came from three nested PCR rounds adapted from ARM-PCR protocols. Using its own MiXCR run on the multiplex PCR reads, TCRdb lists one record per CDR3 protein. The profile covers tens of thousands of distinct CDR3 sequences, with around 71% appearing a single time and about 16% taken by the ten largest. Sequencing was carried out using lung tumor tissue. These receptors were obtained from a man aged 55-75 years with non-small cell lung cancer.

On this clonotype itself: The conserved final phenylalanine or tryptophan is absent from the CDR3, which likely points to a read error. The CDR3 nucleotides are TGTGCCAGCAGTGAAATGGCAGGGATAGGTGGCTACACCTTA. Amino acids: CASSEMAGIGGYTL. The gene calls are TRBV6-1 and TRBJ1-2, with TRBD1 as a possible D gene (5 bases). The CDR3 is made up of 14 amino acids. V gave up 2 bases and J gave up 7 bases, with 14 bases separating them. CDR1 is MNHNS and CDR2 is SASEGT in the germline V gene.

This chain joins TRBV20-1 and TRBJ1-1; 7 bases are shared with TRBD1. Germline CDR1 is DFQATT and CDR2 is SNEGSKA (reference sequence). This CDR3 is 12 amino acids long. V shed 7 bases, J shed 5 bases, and the junction held 7 bases outside the gene matches. CDR3 sequence reads: CSVRSQGTEAFF. The CDR3 DNA reads TGCAGTGTTAGGTCACAGGGGACTGAAGCTTTCTTT.

Note on this clonotype: One end of the junction varies from germline; a read error may be responsible. The chain carries TRBV6-5 and TRBJ1-1, with TRBD1 as a possible D gene (5 bases). The germline V gene has CDR1 MNHEY and CDR2 SVGAGI. This CDR3 comprises 15 residues. The CDR3, as DNA: TGTGCCAGCAGTTTCCAGGTCAGGGCGGCTGCTGAAGTTTTCTTT. Its protein is CASSFQVRAAAEVFF.

On this clonotype itself: The junction differs from germline at one of its ends, possibly a read error. The chain links TRBV29-1 to TRBJ2-5, with 8 bases lining up with TRBD1. CDR1 is SQVTM, CDR2 ANQGSEA, per germline. The CDR3 length is 14 residues. CDR3 DNA sequence: TGCATCGTAAATTACCGGGACAGGCAAGAGACTCAGTACTTC. Residues: CIVNYRDRQETQYF.

As concerns this clonotype: No conserved phenylalanine or tryptophan ends this CDR3, so it is likely a read error. The chain employs TRBV5-1 and TRBJ2-3; D remains unclear. V was trimmed by 4 bases and J by 2 bases, leaving 5 bases between them. The CDR3 consists of 12 residues. Germline CDR1 and CDR2: SGHRS and YFSETQ. For the CDR3, the DNA is TGCGCCAGCAGCGGAAACACAGATACGCAGTATGTT. It specifies CASSGNTDTQYV.

This clonotype has at least ten counts. The chain is built from TRBV5-5 and TRBJ2-1, with 11 bases that match TRBD2. Germline CDR1 reads SGHKS; CDR2 reads YYEKEE (reference sequence). The CDR3 is 18 amino acids. Trimming took 0 bases from V and 7 from J; bases not matched to a gene: 12. CDR3 amino acids: CASSLALTSGGLWNEQFF. For the CDR3, the DNA is TGTGCCAGCAGCTTGGCCCTTACTAGCGGGGGATTGTGGAATGAGCAGTTCTTC.

This clonotype was counted between two and nine times. A much larger clone is a single base away; this may be a read error. The chain employs TRBV29-1 and TRBJ1-3; the match to TRBD1 covers 7 bases. Germline V CDR1 and CDR2: SQVTM, ANQGSEA. This CDR3 comprises 14 residues. The CDR3 DNA sequence: TGCAGCGCGTCACCCACAGGGGATGGAGACACCATATATTTT. Its protein product is CSASPTGDGDTIYF. Supplemented by reference TRBV29-1 and TRBJ1-3, the full variable domain reads SAVISQKPSRDICQRGTSLTIQCQVDSQVTMMFWYRQQPGQSLTLIATANQGSEATYESGFVIDKFPISRPNLTFSTLTVSNMSPEDSSIYLCSASPTGDGDTIYFGEGSWLTVV.

Regarding this clonotype: The junction departs from the called germline gene at one end, perhaps through a read error. The chain employs TRBV4-3 and TRBJ2-2, with a weak D call TRBD1 (5 bases). Germline V lookup: CDR1 LGHNA, CDR2 YSLEER. CDR3 length equals 15 residues. The CDR3 nucleotides are TGCGCCAGCAGCCTTAGGACACGAGGCACCTGGGAGCTGTTTTTT. It yields the protein CASSLRTRGTWELFF.

Of note for this clonotype: A single base separates this from a much larger clone, so it may be a read error. The rearrangement joins TRBV7-8 to TRBJ1-5; 8 nucleotides match TRBD1. Germline lookup yields CDR1 SGHVS and CDR2 FQNEAQ. The CDR3 loop spans 14 amino acids. The CDR3 nucleotides are TGTGCCAGCAGCAAAGACAGGGGTGATCAGCCCCACCATTTT. Translation gives CASSKDRGDQPHHF.

Note on this clonotype: The conserved phenylalanine or tryptophan is not found at the CDR3 terminus, so this likely reflects a read error. V and J are TRBV6-6 and TRBJ1-2; D remains ambiguous. V lost 4 bases and J lost 8, with 29 bases in between. The CDR3 length is 18 residues. The germline gives CDR1 MNHNY, CDR2 SVGAGI (reference sequence). DNA for the CDR3: TGTGCCAGCAGTTTGGCAATAACTACAGACACCGGGTGGAACGGCTACACCTTA. As protein: CASSLAITTDTGWNGYTL.

This chain joins TRBV11-3 and TRBJ2-3, with a tentative D call TRBD2 (5 bases). CDR1 and CDR2 from the germline V gene are SGHNT and YENEEA. The CDR3 runs 14 residues. V was clipped by 5 bases and J by 6 bases, with 15 bases between them. The CDR3 protein is CASSLVDYTDTQYF. As DNA, the CDR3 is TGTGCCAGCAGCCTAGTCGACTACACGGATACGCAGTATTTT.

On this clonotype: A much larger clone lies a single base off, so this may be a read error. This chain joins TRBV20-1 and TRBJ2-7; 7 bases agree with TRBD2. CDR3 length: 17 residues. Germline values: CDR1 DFQATT, CDR2 SNEGSKA (reference sequence). CDR3 in DNA: TGCAGTGCTAGAGACCGACCAGGACTAGTCAATTCCTACGAGCGGTACTTC. Translating it yields CSARDRPGLVNSYERYF.

As regards this clonotype: Because the CDR3 is missing its conserved closing phenylalanine or tryptophan, this is likely a read error. J is TRBJ1-1 and V is TRBV29-1; D is unclear. The CDR3 has 13 amino acids. Germline values: CDR1 SQVTM, CDR2 ANQGSEA. Trimming took off 4 bases at V and 4 bases at J, with 13 bases between the two ends. In DNA, the CDR3 is TGCAGCGTTGTCGGAGGTTTGGGCACTGAAGCTTTCATT. Amino acids: CSVVGGLGTEAFI.

This clonotype was picked up a small number of times. The V gene is TRBV28, the J gene TRBJ1-1; the D is unclear. The length of the CDR3 is 14 residues. V lost 6 bases and J 0 bases, leaving 11 bases between the germline ends. Germline lookup yields CDR1 MDHEN and CDR2 SYDVKM. CDR3 sequence: CASSSSPLNTEAFF. The CDR3 DNA reads TGTGCCAGCAGCTCAAGTCCCCTGAACACTGAAGCTTTCTTT.

CDR3 region: CASSDSEDYNEQFF. CDR3 nucleotides: TGTGCCAGCAGTGACTCGGAGGACTACAATGAGCAGTTCTTC. The chain couples TRBV6-4 to TRBJ2-1; tentative D call: TRBD2 (5 bases). The germline CDR1 and CDR2 sequences are MRHNA and SNTAGT. The V end was cut by 0 bases, the J end by 3 bases, with 6 bases between. The CDR3 is made up of 14 amino acids.

At least ten counts were recorded for this clonotype. The V call is TRBV5-6, the J call TRBJ1-1; D is ambiguous. The V gene lost 2 bases and the J gene lost 0 bases, with 5 bases spanning the gap. The CDR3 contains 13 residues. The germline V gene encodes CDR1 SGHDT and CDR2 YYEEEE. CDR3 amino acids: CASSLELNTEAFF. CDR3 nucleotide sequence: TGTGCCAGCAGCTTAGAGTTGAACACTGAAGCTTTCTTT.

Remarks on this clonotype: At one boundary the junction diverges from the germline segment, which might be a read error. The J gene is TRBJ1-1, the V gene TRBV5-1, with D possibly matching TRBD1 (5 bases). Germline lookup yields CDR1 SGHRS and CDR2 YFSETQ. The CDR3 is 14 amino acids. This CDR3 reads CASILEGTSTEAFF. The CDR3 coding sequence is TGCGCCAGCATCTTGGAAGGGACTTCCACTGAAGCTTTCTTT.

Worth noting for this clonotype: A read error may produce the germline difference seen at one junction end. The genes are TRBV14 and TRBJ2-3; no clear D gene. Germline CDR1 and CDR2: SGHDN and FVKESK. The CDR3 is 16 residues long. The CDR3: CASGQSLRASTDTQYF. The CDR3 DNA reads as TGTGCCAGCGGCCAATCGCTTCGTGCTAGCACAGATACGCAGTATTTT.

The V call is TRBV29-1, the J call TRBJ2-7, with TRBD2 as a possible D gene (6 bases). CDR3 length equals 12 residues. The V gene's germline CDR1 is SQVTM and CDR2 ANQGSEA. Trimming left V 7 bases short and J 3 bases short, with 13 bases between. CDR3 bases: TGCAGCGCCGATGTGGGGGGCTACGAGCAGTACTTC. Its protein is CSADVGGYEQYF.

This clonotype was found many times. CDR3: CASSQRSPAQETQYF. In DNA form, the CDR3 reads TGTGCCAGCAGCCAACGATCTCCCGCCCAAGAGACCCAGTACTTC. V and J are TRBV4-2 and TRBJ2-5; D gene uncertain. Trimming stripped 2 bases from V and 1 base from J, with 11 bases between. Germline V gene data show CDR1 as LGHNA and CDR2 as YNFKEQ. This CDR3 has 15 amino acids.

This clonotype was detected ten times or more. This sequence joins TRBV6-5 and TRBJ1-1; unclear D gene. CDR3 size: 14 residues. Trimming took 10 bases from V and 6 from J, leaving 21 bases between them. Germline CDR1 is MNHEY and CDR2 is SVGAGI. As DNA, the CDR3 is TGTGCCACCACCCCCCTTGGTACACGGTCTGAAGCTTTCTTT. Translated, it gives CATTPLGTRSEAFF.

The chain is built from TRBV20-1 and TRBJ2-5; a possible D gene is TRBD2 (6 bases). The V and J ends lost 7 bases and 1 base respectively, with 16 bases between them. The CDR3 totals 14 residues. Germline CDR1 DFQATT, CDR2 SNEGSKA (reference sequence). This CDR3 reads CSVMTGVRQETQYF. DNA for the CDR3: TGCAGTGTCATGACGGGAGTCCGCCAAGAGACCCAGTACTTC.

As regards this clonotype: Given the absence of the conserved phenylalanine or tryptophan at the CDR3 end, a read error is likely. CDR3 nucleotides: TGTGCCAACAGTCCCCGGAGAAACACTGAAGCTTTCTCT. Translation gives CANSPRRNTEAFS. The V and J genes are TRBV12-3 or TRBV12-4 and TRBJ1-1; D gene unclear. The CDR3 length is 13 residues.

About this clonotype: A junction end diverges from the germline sequence, so it may reflect a read error. This sequence joins TRBV6-2 or TRBV6-3 and TRBJ2-1; D is unresolved. CDR1 MNHEY and CDR2 SVGEGT come from the germline V gene. The CDR3 sequence is 18 residues long. Written as DNA, the CDR3 is TGTGCAAGCAGTTACTCGATTGTGGGCCTAGTGGGCGCCCATGAGCAGTTCTTC. Translation gives CASSYSIVGLVGAHEQFF.

In its sample, this clonotype was seen a few times. A single base separates this from a much larger clone, so it may be a read error. V gene TRBV30 combines with J gene TRBJ2-3; 7 positions agree with TRBD2. CDR1 is GTSNPN and CDR2 is SVGIG in the germline V gene (reference sequence). The CDR3 spans 15 residues. CDR3 loop: CASSVAGANTDTQYF. CDR3 sequence (DNA): TGTGCCTCGAGTGTTGCGGGAGCGAACACAGATACGCAGTATTTT. Drawing the rest from reference TRBV30 and TRBJ2-3, the complete variable domain is SQTIHQWPATLVQPVGSPLSLECTVEGTSNPNLYWYRQAAGRGLQLLFYSVGIGQISSEVPQNLSASRPQDRQFILSSKKLLLSDSGFYLCASSVAGANTDTQYFGPGTRLTVL.

This clonotype has a count of ten or more. The chain carries TRBV6-6 and TRBJ1-5, with 9 bases lining up with TRBD1. Trimming cost V 2 bases and J 3 bases; bases outside gene matches: 5. Germline V lookup: CDR1 MNHNY, CDR2 SVGAGI (reference sequence). This CDR3 has 16 amino acids. The CDR3 loop is CASSYPGQGLNQPQHF. CDR3 nucleotides: TGTGCCAGCAGTTACCCTGGACAGGGGCTCAATCAGCCCCAGCATTTT.

This clonotype was counted once. One end of the junction is discordant with germline, which a read error may explain. The chain carries TRBV19 and TRBJ1-6, with D hard to call. Germline CDR1 reads LNHDA; CDR2 reads SQIVND (reference sequence). This CDR3 region has 16 residues. The CDR3 DNA reads as TGTGTCAGTAGCCCCCTTAAGTGGGCACAGAATTCACCCCTCCACTTT. Residues: CVSSPLKWAQNSPLHF.

The chain has TRBV12-3 or TRBV12-4 and TRBJ1-1; D is uncertain. The CDR3 totals 13 residues. Trimming left V 3 bases short and J 11 bases short, with 16 bases between. This CDR3 is CASSLGSNIEAFF. In nucleotides, the CDR3 is TGTGCCAGCAGTTTGGGCTCGAACATTGAGGCTTTCTTT.

Turning to this clonotype: Possible read error: a much larger clone is one base away. The rearrangement joins TRBV7-8 to TRBJ2-1; 13 bases map to TRBD2. This CDR3 is 17 amino acids long. Germline lookup yields CDR1 SGHVS and CDR2 FQNEAQ. Here the CDR3 DNA reads TGTGCCAACAGCTTGGGGACTAGCGGGACCCGAGGCAATGAGCAGTTCTTC. As protein: CANSLGTSGTRGNEQFF.

As regards this clonotype: One junction end does not reproduce the germline sequence, and a read error may be involved. The chain couples TRBV4-1 to TRBJ1-5, with D unclear. CDR1 and CDR2 (germline): MGHRA, YSYEKL. The CDR3 covers 14 residues. The CDR3 nucleotides read TGCGCCGGCAGCCAAGCCAAATCCGATCAGCCCCAGCATTTT. Amino acid sequence: CAGSQAKSDQPQHF.

The V and J genes are TRBV11-2 and TRBJ2-5; D is possibly TRBD2 (6 bases). The CDR3 sequence is 17 residues long. Deletions cut 9 bases from V and 9 bases from J, with 32 bases between. Germline CDR1 SGHAT, CDR2 FQNNGV. The CDR3 protein is CASSPPAHGVRREAQYF. The CDR3 DNA sequence: TGTGCCAGTAGCCCCCCCGCGCATGGCGTAAGAAGGGAGGCCCAGTACTTC.

Points on this clonotype: A clone one base away is much larger, so this may be a read error. In nucleotides, the CDR3 is TGTGCCAGCAGTCACATTGACAGGGGGCACGAGCAGTACTTC. Amino acids: CASSHIDRGHEQYF. The V and J genes are TRBV28 and TRBJ2-7; 10 positions agree with TRBD1. From germline, CDR1 is MDHEN and CDR2 SYDVKM. V lost 5 bases and J lost 5; bases outside the gene matches: 6. CDR3 length equals 14 residues.